The clone carrying this T cell receptor (beta chain) was seen a few times. Measured with immunoSEQ multiplex PCR; TCRdb has only the in-frame clones, and not every one. The sample gives more than 900,000 clones, around 78% of which show up once; roughly 0.61% is in the top ten. The sample originates from a study of shared clonotypes between healthy human individuals. The V gene's germline CDR1 is SGDLS and CDR2 YYNGEE. Trimming cost V 3 bases and J 6 bases, with 19 bases left between them. CDR3 length: 15 residues. This TCR came from a man younger than 35 in good health. Some clones in this sample may be carry-over from other donors' samples. Material for sequencing was memory CD4+ T cells from PBMCs. Noted subset: CD45RA-negative fraction. The V call is TRBV9, the J call TRBJ2-7; D remains unclear. CDR3 sequence reads: CASSAHIEPLVEQYF. The CDR3 DNA follows: TGTGCCAGCAGCGCCCATATCGAGCCCCTGGTCGAGCAGTACTTC. The full variable domain, with the rest looked up from reference TRBV9 and TRBJ2-7, is DSGVTQTPKHLITATGQRVTLRCSPRSGDLSVYWYQQSLDQGLQFLIQYYNGEERAKGNILERFSAQQFPDLHSELNLSSLELGDSALYFCASSAHIEPLVEQYFGPGTRLTVT.